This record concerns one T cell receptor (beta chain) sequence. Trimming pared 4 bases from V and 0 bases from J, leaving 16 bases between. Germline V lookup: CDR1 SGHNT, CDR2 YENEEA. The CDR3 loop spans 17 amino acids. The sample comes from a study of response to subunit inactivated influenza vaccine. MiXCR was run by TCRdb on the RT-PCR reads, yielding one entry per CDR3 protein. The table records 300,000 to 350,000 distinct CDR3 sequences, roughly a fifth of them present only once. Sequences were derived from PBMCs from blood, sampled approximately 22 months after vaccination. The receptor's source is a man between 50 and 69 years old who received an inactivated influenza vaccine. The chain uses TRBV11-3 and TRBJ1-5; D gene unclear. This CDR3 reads CASSSSWQPYSNQPQHF. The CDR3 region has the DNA TGTGCCAGCAGCTCATCCTGGCAGCCGTATAGCAATCAGCCCCAGCATTTT.